This T cell receptor (beta chain) was observed in a study of OX40 agonist ivuxolimab in advanced cancers. Study at large: Of the participants, approximately 38% had some prior anti-PD-1, anti-PD-L1 or anti-CTLA-4 therapy, which was allowed. One hepatocellular carcinoma and two cutaneous melanoma patients partially responded.

Samples were taken at baseline and on day 1 of cycles 4 and 7. TCRdb's copy holds only in-frame clones and misses some; the assay was immunoSEQ multiplex PCR. The sample has about 80,000 clones, 80% to 90% seen once. Points from the study as a whole: Expanded clones belonging to CD8+ T cells outnumbered, on average, those of CD4+.

Comment on this clone: The antigen is not known.

This specimen was CD4+ or CD8+ T cells sorted from blood, taken in a trial of the OX40 agonist ivuxolimab. This receptor was taken from an adult with an advanced solid tumor such as melanoma, head and neck, liver or kidney cancer.

CDR3 coding DNA: TGTGCCATCAGTGCCCGACAGGGACTTTTGGACGAGCAGTACTTC. This translates into CAISARQGLLDEQYF. The chain is built from TRBV10-3 and TRBJ2-7; possible D gene TRBD1, 7 bases. The germline V gene has CDR1 ENHRY and CDR2 SYGVKD. The CDR3 is made up of 15 amino acids. Between the trimmed V and J ends, which lost 4 bases and 5 bases, there was a span of 18 bases.